The source of this TCR beta chain is a study of blood T cell repertoires in COVID-19. Study background: Samples taken during acute and convalescent COVID-19 were collected in the United States, Italy and Spain. PBMCs, B-cell-depleted T cells, or T cells provided the cDNA or gDNA that made up the material.

Original handling: The assay estimated nucleated cells by amplifying reference gene primers. This table comes from immunoSEQ multiplex PCR, and its TCRdb copy is limited to in-frame clones, with some not included. V and J calls and clone size are copied from that table; D and trimming were computed from the DNA. The sample holds 290,000 or so clones, about 87% seen once. The V and J ends lost 6 bases and 7 bases, in that order; junction bases with no gene match: 3. The CDR3 totals 13 residues. From germline, CDR1 is MDHEN and CDR2 SYDVKM. Sequenced material: peripheral blood. This receptor was identified in a man between 65 and 85 years old with acute or convalescent COVID-19. The rearrangement links TRBV28 to TRBJ1-5; 10 bases match TRBD1. CDR3 coding DNA: TGTGCCAGCAGCTCGGGACAGGGGCAGCCCCAGCATTTT. It translates to CASSSGQGQPQHF.